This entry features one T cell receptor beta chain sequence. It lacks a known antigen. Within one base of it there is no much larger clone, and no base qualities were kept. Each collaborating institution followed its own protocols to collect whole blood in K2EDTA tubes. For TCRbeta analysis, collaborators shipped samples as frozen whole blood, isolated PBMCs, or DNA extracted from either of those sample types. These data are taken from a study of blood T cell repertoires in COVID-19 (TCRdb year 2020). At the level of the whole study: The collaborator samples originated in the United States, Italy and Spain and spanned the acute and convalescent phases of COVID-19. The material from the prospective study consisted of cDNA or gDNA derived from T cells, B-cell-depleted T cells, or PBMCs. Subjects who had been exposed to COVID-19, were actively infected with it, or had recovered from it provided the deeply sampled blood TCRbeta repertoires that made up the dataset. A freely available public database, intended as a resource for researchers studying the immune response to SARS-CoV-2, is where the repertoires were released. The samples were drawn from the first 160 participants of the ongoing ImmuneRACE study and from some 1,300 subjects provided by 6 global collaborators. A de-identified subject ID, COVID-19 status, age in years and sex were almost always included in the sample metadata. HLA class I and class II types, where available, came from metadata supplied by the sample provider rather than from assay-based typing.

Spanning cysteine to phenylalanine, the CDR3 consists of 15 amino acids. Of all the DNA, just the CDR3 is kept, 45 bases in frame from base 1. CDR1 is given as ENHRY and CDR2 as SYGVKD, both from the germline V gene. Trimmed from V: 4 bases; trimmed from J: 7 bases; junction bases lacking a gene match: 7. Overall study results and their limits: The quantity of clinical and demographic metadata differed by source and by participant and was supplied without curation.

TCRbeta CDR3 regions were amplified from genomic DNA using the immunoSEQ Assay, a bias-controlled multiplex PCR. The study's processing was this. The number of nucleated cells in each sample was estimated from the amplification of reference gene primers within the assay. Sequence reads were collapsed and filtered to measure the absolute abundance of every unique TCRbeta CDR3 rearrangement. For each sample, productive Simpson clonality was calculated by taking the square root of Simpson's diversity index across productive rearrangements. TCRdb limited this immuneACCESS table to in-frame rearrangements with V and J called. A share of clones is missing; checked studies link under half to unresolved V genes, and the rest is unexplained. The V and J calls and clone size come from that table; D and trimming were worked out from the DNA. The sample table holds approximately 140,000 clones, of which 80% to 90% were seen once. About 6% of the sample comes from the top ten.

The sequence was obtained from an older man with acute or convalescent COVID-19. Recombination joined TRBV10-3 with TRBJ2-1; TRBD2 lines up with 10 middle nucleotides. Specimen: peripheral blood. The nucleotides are TGTGCCATCAGTGGTACTAGCGGGGTAGCAAATGAGCAGTTCTTC. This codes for CAISGTSGVANEQFF.